Each of the 4 T cell receptor beta chains below was sequenced from the same sample in a study of T cells in women clearing cervical HPV infection. The data were produced by immunoSEQ multiplex PCR, yet TCRdb's version contains in-frame clones alone and is incomplete. The table counts over 30,000 clones; about 1.7% lies in the top ten. Sequenced: blood buffy coat. Receptor source: a woman between 18 and 75 years old with a cervical HPV16 infection that either progressed to CIN3+ or cleared (not recorded which).

As to this clone: Read coverage stops 3 residues before the CDR3 terminus; the germline J gene supplies the remainder. The gene calls are TRBV12-5 and TRBJ2-3; D is unclear. V was cut by 0 bases and J by 0 bases, with 4 bases left in between. The CDR3 is made up of 14 amino acids. The germline V gene encodes CDR1 LGHNT and CDR2 FRNRAP. CDR3 residues: CASGLVHSTDTQYF. The sequenced part of the CDR3 DNA is TGTGCTAGTGGTTTGGTACACAGCACAGATACG. Together with reference TRBV12-5 and TRBJ2-3, the CDR3 gives the full variable domain: DARVTQTPRHKVTEMGQEVTMRCQPILGHNTVFWYRQTMMQGLELLAYFRNRAPLDDSGMPKDRFSAEMPDATLATLKIQPSEPRDSAVYFCASGLVHSTDTQYFGPGTRLTVL.

Note on this clone: The CDR3 extends 3 residues past the end of the read, so its final part is completed from the germline J gene. The chain recombines TRBV16 with TRBJ2-5; 10 nucleotides agree with TRBD1. CDR3 length equals 18 residues. The germline V gene has CDR1 KGHSY and CDR2 FQNENV. V lost 0 bases and J lost 4; bases outside the gene matches: 11. The CDR3 bases that were read are TGTGCCAGCAGCCAATCCCCTCCCGGGACAGGGGTTGGAGAGACC. It codes for CASSQSPPGTGVGET. The full CDR3 protein is CASSQSPPGTGVGETQYF.

A word on this clone: The CDR3 end is not reached by the read, which stops 3 residues before it; the germline J gene fills it in. The gene calls are TRBV7-6 and TRBJ1-3; possibly TRBD1 for D (5 bases). CDR1 and CDR2 (germline): SGHVS, FNYEAQ. The CDR3 has 17 residues. Trimming took 5 bases from V and 4 from J, leaving 21 bases between them. The part of the CDR3 DNA that was read is TGTGCCAGCAGCCGCGCCGGGGCTGCGGGGGTAGGAAACACC. Protein product: CASSRAGAAGVGNT. The whole CDR3 sequence is CASSRAGAAGVGNTIYF.

As to this clone: The CDR3 is cut off 3 residues early in the read; its end comes from the germline J gene. The genes are TRBV6-4 and TRBJ2-2; maybe TRBD1 (6 bases). The CDR3 extends over 14 amino acids. Germline V gene data show CDR1 as MRHNA and CDR2 as SNTAGT. V lost 4 bases and J 4 bases, leaving 10 bases between the germline ends. CDR3 DNA, as far as it was read: TGTGCCAGCAGTGCAGGGGTTGGCACCGGGGAG. Protein product: CASSAGVGTGE. In full, the CDR3 is CASSAGVGTGELFF.